One sample yielded the 24 T cell receptor beta chains listed below, sequenced in a study of control samples from healthy donors and cancer patients. Repertoires were generated with immunoSEQ multiplex PCR, while TCRdb's copy carries only in-frame clones and drops some. The sample consists of about 160,000 clones, nearly 96% of them appearing once. Source material: blood. The receptors stem from a woman younger than 45 in good health.

The rearrangement uses TRBV7-9 and TRBJ2-1; perhaps TRBD2 as D (6 bases). CDR1 is SEHNR and CDR2 is FQNEAQ in the germline V gene (reference sequence). V dropped 5 bases and J dropped 12 bases, with 11 bases sitting between them. This CDR3 is built from 11 residues. The CDR3 sequence is CASSPVGGQFF. DNA of the CDR3: TGTGCCAGCAGCCCCGTGGGAGGGCAGTTCTTC.

This chain links TRBV5-1 with TRBJ1-1; no definite D call. CDR1 SGHRS and CDR2 YFSETQ come from the germline V gene. V was shortened by 1 base and J by 2 bases, with 6 bases between the two germline ends. This CDR3 has 13 amino acids. CDR3 protein: CASSLRLNTEAFF. In DNA, the CDR3 is TGCGCCAGCAGCTTGAGATTAAACACTGAAGCTTTCTTT.

This clone appeared once. The J gene is TRBJ1-1, the V gene TRBV18, with 7 bases that match TRBD1. Germline CDR1 KGHSH, CDR2 LQKENI. CDR3 length: 16 residues. Trimming at V came to 2 bases and at J to 11 bases, leaving 17 bases not matched to a gene. As DNA, the CDR3 is TGTGCCAGCTCACCAGACAACCCTTTGACAGGGAGCAATGCTTTCTTT. As protein: CASSPDNPLTGSNAFF.

This clone was detected once. The CDR3 loop is CASSKKRETALHF. For the CDR3, the DNA is TGTGCCAGCAGCAAAAAACGCGAGACTGCCCTCCACTTT. The chain carries TRBV13 and TRBJ1-6; D gene ambiguous. The CDR3 spans 13 residues. Deletions cut 5 bases from V and 14 bases from J, with 16 bases between. CDR1 and CDR2 from the germline V gene are PRHDT and FYEKMQ (reference sequence).

This clone has more than one count but fewer than ten. The chain carries TRBV11-2 and TRBJ1-4, with TRBD1 matching 9 bases. V shed 5 bases, J shed 7 bases, and the junction held 8 bases outside the gene matches. This CDR3 comprises 15 residues. Looked up from germline, CDR1 is SGHAT and CDR2 is FQNNGV. Here the CDR3 DNA reads TGTGCCAGCAGCGACCCGGGACAGGGATTTGAAAAACTGTTTTTT. Translating gives CASSDPGQGFEKLFF. Full variable domain (remainder filled in from reference TRBV11-2 and TRBJ1-4): EAGVAQSPRYKIIEKRQSVAFWCNPISGHATLYWYQQILGQGPKLLIQFQNNGVVDDSQLPKDRFSAERLKGVDSTLKIQPAKLEDSAVYLCASSDPGQGFEKLFFGSGTQLSVL.

The V gene is TRBV29-1, the J gene TRBJ2-7; D unresolved. Germline assignment: CDR1 SQVTM and CDR2 ANQGSEA. V was trimmed by 0 bases and J by 0 bases, leaving 6 bases between them. The CDR3 runs to 13 residues. The chain's CDR3 is CSVEEVSSYEQYF. DNA for the CDR3: TGCAGCGTTGAAGAGGTCAGCTCCTACGAGCAGTACTTC.

The chain carries TRBV28 and TRBJ2-7; D unresolved. V was shortened by 4 bases and J by 0 bases, with 4 bases between the two germline ends. Germline CDR1 MDHEN, CDR2 SYDVKM. CDR3 length: 12 amino acids. CDR3 sequence: CASSSLSYEQYF. In nucleotides, the CDR3 is TGTGCCAGCAGTTCCCTCTCCTACGAGCAGTACTTC.

The rearrangement uses TRBV3-1 (or the pseudogene TRBV3-2) and TRBJ2-7, with D possibly matching TRBD1 (6 bases). CDR1 and CDR2 from the germline V gene are LGHDT and YNNKEL (reference sequence). Trimming removed 2 bases from V and 3 bases from J, with 20 bases in between. The CDR3 runs to 17 residues. The CDR3 spells CASSQKGAGTLVYEQYF. The CDR3 region has the DNA TGTGCCAGCAGCCAAAAAGGGGCCGGGACATTAGTCTACGAGCAGTACTTC.

The CDR3 sequence is CAAGLLDVTNEKLFF. CDR3 nucleotide sequence: TGTGCCGCGGGTCTCTTGGACGTAACTAATGAAAAACTGTTTTTT. This chain joins TRBV7-9 and TRBJ1-4, with unresolved D. Germline V lookup: CDR1 SEHNR, CDR2 FQNEAQ (reference sequence). With 11 bases removed from V and 1 base from J, the gap between germline ends came to 17 bases. This CDR3 is 15 amino acids long.

The rearrangement joins TRBV6-5 to TRBJ2-2, with 9 bases identical to TRBD2. CDR3 length equals 16 residues. Trimming cost V 2 bases and J 8 bases; bases outside gene matches: 9. Per the germline V gene, CDR1 is MNHEY and CDR2 is SVGAGI. Written as DNA, the CDR3 is TGTGCCAGCAGTTACGCCTTAGCGGGAGTTGGGGGGGAGCTGTTTTTT. Amino acids: CASSYALAGVGGELFF.

The chain combines TRBV11-2 with TRBJ2-5, with a weak D call TRBD2 (5 bases). CDR1 is SGHAT and CDR2 is FQNNGV in the germline V gene. The length of the CDR3 is 12 residues. V was trimmed by 5 bases and J by 2 bases, leaving 6 bases between them. The CDR3 sequence: CASSRGQETQYF. Here the CDR3 DNA reads TGTGCCAGCAGCCGGGGACAAGAGACCCAGTACTTC.

V gene TRBV7-9 combines with J gene TRBJ1-3; D gene uncertain. With 3 bases removed from V and 8 bases from J, the gap between germline ends came to 14 bases. CDR3 length equals 14 residues. Germline V gene data show CDR1 as SEHNR and CDR2 as FQNEAQ (reference sequence). CDR3 DNA sequence: TGTGCCAGCAGCTTTACCACGGCGGGAGACACCATATATTTT. Its protein is CASSFTTAGDTIYF.

The chain employs TRBV7-9 and TRBJ2-5; the match to TRBD2 covers 11 bases. This CDR3 contains 19 residues. The junction had 17 bases not matched to a gene; V was cut back by 3 bases and J by 5 bases. Germline V gene sequence: CDR1 SEHNR, CDR2 FQNEAQ (reference sequence). This CDR3 reads CASSLRSGGADRVRETQYF. DNA for the CDR3: TGTGCCAGCAGCTTGCGTAGCGGGGGGGCCGATCGGGTCCGCGAGACCCAGTACTTC.

The chain employs TRBV11-3 and TRBJ2-3; a weak D match, TRBD2 (6 bases). From germline, CDR1 is SGHNT and CDR2 YENEEA. The CDR3 has 14 residues. The V gene lost 4 bases and the J gene lost 2 bases, with 10 bases spanning the gap. The CDR3 loop is CASSSGLFTDTQYF. The CDR3 DNA follows: TGTGCCAGCAGCTCGGGACTTTTCACAGATACGCAGTATTTT.

The chain links TRBV19 to TRBJ2-3, with 8 bases matching TRBD2. The trim removed 3 bases at V and 0 bases at J, leaving 5 bases unmatched. The CDR3 is made up of 16 amino acids. CDR1 is LNHDA and CDR2 is SQIVND in the germline V gene (reference sequence). The CDR3 region is CASSIGAGGSTDTQYF. DNA of the CDR3: TGTGCCAGTAGTATTGGGGCGGGGGGCAGCACAGATACGCAGTATTTT.

The gene calls are TRBV18 and TRBJ1-5; a weak D match, TRBD1 (5 bases). The CDR3 spans 13 residues. Germline V gene lookup returns CDR1 KGHSH and CDR2 LQKENI. V lost 3 bases and J lost 4, with 7 bases in between. This CDR3 reads CASSPGENQPQHF. The CDR3 coding sequence is TGTGCCAGCTCACCGGGGGAAAATCAGCCCCAGCATTTT.

This clone is a singleton in its sample. V and J are TRBV18 and TRBJ2-7; D not resolved. Germline V lookup: CDR1 KGHSH, CDR2 LQKENI. This CDR3 region has 12 residues. The V end lost 1 base, the J end lost 2 bases, and 3 bases lay between the germline ends. CDR3 in amino acids: CASSPQPYEQYF. The CDR3 coding sequence is TGTGCCAGCTCACCACAACCCTACGAGCAGTACTTC.

The chain joins TRBV5-1 to TRBJ2-3; 7 bases line up with TRBD1. CDR1 is SGHRS and CDR2 is YFSETQ in the germline V gene. J gave up 4 bases and V 4 bases, and 12 bases lay outside the gene matches. There are 16 residues in the CDR3. DNA of the CDR3: TGCGCCAGCAGCCCCATCCGACAGGGTGGCCCAGATACGCAGTATTTT. It encodes CASSPIRQGGPDTQYF.

The genes are TRBV9 and TRBJ1-2; TRBD1 matches 8 bases. Germline lookup yields CDR1 SGDLS and CDR2 YYNGEE. CDR3 size: 16 residues. J gave up 3 bases and V 0 bases, and 7 bases lay outside the gene matches. The CDR3 region has the DNA TGTGCCAGCAGCGTAGGGGCAGGGGGCTTCCACTATGGCTACACCTTC. Amino acids: CASSVGAGGFHYGYTF.

V usage is TRBV24-1 and J usage is TRBJ1-2; no firm D call. CDR1 is KGHDR and CDR2 is SFDVKD in the germline V gene. Between the trimmed V and J ends, which lost 3 bases and 5 bases, there was a span of 6 bases. The CDR3 is 12 amino acids. CDR3 coding DNA: TGTGCCACCAGTGATATAGGGTATGGCTACACCTTC. As protein: CATSDIGYGYTF.

This rearrangement joins TRBV5-1 to TRBJ2-1; no clear D. V gave up 0 bases and J gave up 4 bases, with 11 bases separating them. The CDR3 spans 15 residues. The germline gives CDR1 SGHRS, CDR2 YFSETQ. CDR3 amino acids: CASSLETRIYNEQFF. The CDR3 DNA sequence: TGCGCCAGCAGCTTGGAAACCCGAATATACAATGAGCAGTTCTTC.

Written as DNA, the CDR3 is TGCGCCAGCAGTGAGCCTGGACAGGCGAAAGAGACCCAGTACTTC. Its protein is CASSEPGQAKETQYF. The chain is built from TRBV10-1 and TRBJ2-5; 7 nucleotides agree with TRBD1. This CDR3 has 15 amino acids. Germline-derived CDR1 and CDR2 are WNHNN and SYGVQD (reference sequence). J was trimmed by 3 bases and V by 2 bases; bases with no gene match: 6.

The rearrangement uses TRBV18 and TRBJ1-2, with D possibly TRBD1 on 5 matching bases. Germline CDR1 reads KGHSH; CDR2 reads LQKENI. Trimming removed 3 bases from V and 0 bases from J, with 11 bases in between. The CDR3 is 15 amino acids. CDR3 sequence reads: CASSPGTDANYGYTF. The CDR3 bases are TGTGCCAGCTCACCGGGGACTGATGCTAACTATGGCTACACCTTC.

Comments on this clone: Distinct nucleotide sequences in the sample also encode this CDR3. The chain couples TRBV28 to TRBJ2-7; D call uncertain. The germline V gene has CDR1 MDHEN and CDR2 SYDVKM. This CDR3 is built from 12 residues. The V end was cut by 6 bases, the J end by 7 bases, with 13 bases between. CDR3 loop: CASSPVRWEQYF. The CDR3 region has the DNA TGTGCCAGCAGCCCTGTGCGGTGGGAGCAGTACTTC.